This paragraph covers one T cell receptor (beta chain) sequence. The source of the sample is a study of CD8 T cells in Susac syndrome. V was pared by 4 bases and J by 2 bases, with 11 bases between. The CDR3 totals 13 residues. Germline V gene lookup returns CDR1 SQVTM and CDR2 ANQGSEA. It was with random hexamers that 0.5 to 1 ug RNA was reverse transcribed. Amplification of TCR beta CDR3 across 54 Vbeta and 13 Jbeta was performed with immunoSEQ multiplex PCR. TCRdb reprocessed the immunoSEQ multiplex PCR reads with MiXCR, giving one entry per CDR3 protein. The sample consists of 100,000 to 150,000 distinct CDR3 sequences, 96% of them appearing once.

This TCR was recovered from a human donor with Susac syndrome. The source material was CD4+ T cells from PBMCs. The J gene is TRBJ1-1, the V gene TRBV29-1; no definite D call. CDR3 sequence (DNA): TGCAGCGTTGTAATCGGGGATAACACTGAAGCTTTCTTT. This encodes CSVVIGDNTEAFF.